This is a list of T cell receptor beta chains from one sample in a study of T cell changes during pregnancy in multiple sclerosis. The method was immunoSEQ multiplex PCR; TCRdb's version includes in-frame clones alone and lacks a portion of them. The data hold under 80,000 clones, with 91% observed a single time. The sequencing here drew on peripheral blood, taken in the second trimester of pregnancy. The receptors shown here come from a female donor with multiple sclerosis, enrolled in a pregnancy study. The CDR3 runs from the conserved cysteine through the conserved F or W. Each record gives: clone size, D gene, J gene, CDR3 length, V gene, CDR3 DNA, CDR3 protein. D genes are given only for firm matches. Some rows have no size entry. The others give once, few or many, or a class for an expanded clone.

NA,NA,TRBJ2-5,14,TRBV11-3,TGTGCCAGCAGCTCGCCAGGGAACCAAGAGACCCAGTACTTC,CASSSPGNQETQYF
NA,NA,TRBJ1-1,13,TRBV6-1,TGTGCCAGCAGTGAAGAAATCCATGTGGAAGCTTTCTTT,CASSEEIHVEAFF
NA,TRBD1,TRBJ2-7,16,TRBV12-5,TGTGCTAGTGGTTTGGTACTTGGGACAGGGGGAAGTGACTTGAGATTC,CASGLVLGTGGSDLRF
NA,NA,TRBJ2-2,14,TRBV7-9,TGTGCCAGCAGCTATATCTCAGGTCCCGGGGAGCTGTTTTTT,CASSYISGPGELFF
NA,NA,TRBJ2-2,14,TRBV30,TGTGCCTGGAGTGTGGCTGCGAACACCGGGGAGCTGTTTTTT,CAWSVAANTGELFF
NA,NA,TRBJ1-2,16,TRBV7-9,TGTGCCAGCAGCCCCGCTGGGAGGGGTTTAGACTATGGCTACACCTTC,CASSPAGRGLDYGYTF
few,TRBD1,TRBJ1-6,15,TRBV27,TGTGCCAGCAACCTGGGACAGGGCTATAATTCACCCCTCCACTTT,CASNLGQGYNSPLHF
once,NA,TRBJ2-3,14,TRBV4-3,TGCGCCAGCAGCCAAATGTTTGGTAGAGATACGCAGTATTTT,CASSQMFGRDTQYF
few,NA,TRBJ2-3,16,TRBV5-1,TGCGCCAGCAGCTTGACAGGAGATAGCGGTAAAGATACGCAGTATTTT,CASSLTGDSGKDTQYF
NA,NA,TRBJ2-7,15,TRBV2,NA,CASSEEGALSLEQYF
NA,TRBD1,TRBJ1-1,12,TRBV23-1,TGCGCCAGCAGTCCGTACGACAGGGTAGCTTTCTTT,CASSPYDRVAFF
NA,NA,TRBJ1-4,16,TRBV4-1,TGCGCCAGCAGCCAGAGTGTGGGGGGGCGCGGTGAAAAACTGTTTTTT,CASSQSVGGRGEKLFF
NA,NA,TRBJ2-2,21,TRBV4-2,TGTGCCAGCAGCCAAGTCTTATATGGTAGCTTTGGAGGAAGTCAAACCGGGGAGCTGTTTTTT,CASSQVLYGSFGGSQTGELFF
NA,TRBD1,TRBJ2-7,13,TRBV30,TGTGCCTGGAGTGTAAGGGACAGGGGGTTGCAGTACTTC,CAWSVRDRGLQYF
once,TRBD1,TRBJ1-3,15,TRBV9,TGTGCCAGCAGCCCGAGGACAGGGTTCGGAAACACCATATATTTT,CASSPRTGFGNTIYF
NA,TRBD1,TRBJ2-5,13,TRBV7-3,TGTGCCAGCAGCTCGGACAGGGGAGAGACCCAGTACTTC,CASSSDRGETQYF
once,NA,TRBJ1-1,17,TRBV10-3,TGTGCCATCAGTGGTTCGAGGGCAGGGGTCACGAACACTGAAGCTTTCTTT,CAISGSRAGVTNTEAFF
NA,NA,TRBJ1-3,17,TRBV18,TGTGCCAGCTCACCCCAGGAGGCATCCTTGTCTGGAAACACCATATATTTT,CASSPQEASLSGNTIYF
NA,TRBD1,TRBJ2-2,16,TRBV4-2,TGTGCCAGCAGCCGAGAGACAGGGAGCTCTACCGGGGAGCTGTTTTTT,CASSRETGSSTGELFF
NA,TRBD1,TRBJ1-6,19,TRBV4-3,TGCGCCAGCAGCCAAGATTGGACCGGGACAGGGGGTTTGATTTCACCCCTCCACTTT,CASSQDWTGTGGLISPLHF
NA,NA,TRBJ1-1,13,TRBV6-6,TGTGCCAGCAGTGCCCCCACGGGGGGTGAAGCTTTCTTT,CASSAPTGGEAFF
NA,NA,TRBJ2-3,14,TRBV7-2,TGTGCCAGCAGCTCACCCGCGCGGGACGAGGAACGGTATTTT,CASSSPARDEERYF
NA,NA,TRBJ1-3,15,TRBV5-5,TGTGCCAGCAGCCTGCTAGTGACCTCTGGAAACACCATATATTTT,CASSLLVTSGNTIYF
NA,TRBD2,TRBJ2-7,15,TRBV6-5,TGTGCCAGCAGCCCAACCGGGACTAGGGCAACTGAGCAGTACTTC,CASSPTGTRATEQYF
NA,NA,TRBJ1-1,14,TRBV14,TGTGCCAGCAGCCAAGTGGTGGGCCCCACTGAAGCTTTCTTT,CASSQVVGPTEAFF
NA,NA,TRBJ2-2,14,TRBV7-3,TGTGCCAGCAGCAACCAACAGGGTTCCGGGGAGCTGTTTTTT,CASSNQQGSGELFF
NA,TRBD1,TRBJ1-1,18,TRBV7-6,TGTGCCAGCAGCTTTCGGACAGGGCATAACATGGGGAACACTGAAGCTTTCTTT,CASSFRTGHNMGNTEAFF
NA,TRBD1,TRBJ2-7,15,TRBV18,TGTGCCAGCTCACCACCTCCCGGGACAGGGATCGAGCAGTACTTC,CASSPPPGTGIEQYF
NA,TRBD2,TRBJ2-4,16,TRBV27,TGTGCCAGCAGTTTATCGTGGGCGGGGGGACCAAACATTCAGTACTTC,CASSLSWAGGPNIQYF
NA,NA,TRBJ1-5,13,TRBV27,TGTGCCAGCAGTTCCAGTCGGGGACAGCCCCAGCATTTT,CASSSSRGQPQHF
NA,NA,TRBJ2-2,16,TRBV27,TGTGCCAGCAGTCGAGCCGGACAGATATATACCGGGGAGCTGTTTTTT,CASSRAGQIYTGELFF
NA,TRBD2,TRBJ2-2,16,TRBV7-9,TGTGCCAGCAGCCCACTGGGACTAGTGGTTACCGGGGAGCTGTTTTTT,CASSPLGLVVTGELFF
NA,TRBD1,TRBJ2-7,16,TRBV10-3,TGTGCCATCAGGGACTTGGTGGACAGGGGAACCTACGAGCAGTACTTC,CAIRDLVDRGTYEQYF
NA,NA,TRBJ1-1,13,TRBV6-4,TGTGCCAGCAGTGACAACAGCAACACTGAAGCTTTCTTT,CASSDNSNTEAFF
NA,NA,TRBJ1-4,13,TRBV7-9,TGTGCCAGCAGCTTTATCGCTAATGAAAAACTGTTTTTT,CASSFIANEKLFF
NA,NA,TRBJ1-2,13,TRBV11-3,TGTGCCAGCAGCCTAAGTACGAAGGCGGGCTGCACCTTC,CASSLSTKAGCTF
NA,NA,TRBJ2-7,11,TRBV29-1,TGCAGCGTTGAGATGCGCTCAGAGCAGTACTTC,CSVEMRSEQYF
NA,NA,TRBJ1-2,13,TRBV29-1,TGCAGCGTTGTTGAGGAGGGGAACTATGGCTACACCTTC,CSVVEEGNYGYTF
NA,NA,TRBJ2-7,14,TRBV27,TGTGCCAGCAGGCCGACAGGTAGATTCTACGAGCAGTACTTC,CASRPTGRFYEQYF
NA,NA,TRBJ1-5,14,TRBV10-2,TGCGCCAGCAGTCAGTCGTCGGGGTATCAGCCCCAGCATTTT,CASSQSSGYQPQHF
NA,NA,TRBJ2-5,13,TRBV19,TGTGCCAGTAGCTCAGGGGGGCGAGAGACCCAGTACTTC,CASSSGGRETQYF
NA,TRBD1,TRBJ1-1,18,TRBV19,TGTGCCAGTAGTATCGGGACAGGGTTGGTGAAGGGGGACACTGAAGCTTTCTTT,CASSIGTGLVKGDTEAFF
NA,NA,TRBJ2-1,15,TRBV6-5,TGTGCCAGCAGCCCCAGGGGACCCCCTTACAATGAGCAGTTCTTC,CASSPRGPPYNEQFF
NA,TRBD1,TRBJ1-2,15,TRBV6-5,TGTGCCAGCAGCCGAACGGGACAGGGAAACTATGGCTACACCTTC,CASSRTGQGNYGYTF
NA,TRBD1,TRBJ2-1,15,TRBV10-1,TGCGCCAGAACTACCGGGACAGGGTTCTACAATGAGCAGTTCTTC,CARTTGTGFYNEQFF
NA,NA,TRBJ2-3,11,TRBV29-1,TGCAGCGGTGACAGACTTAATACGCAGTATTTT,CSGDRLNTQYF
NA,TRBD1,TRBJ1-1,16,TRBV27,TGTGCCAGCAGTCAAGAACGGGACAGGGGATTTCCTGAAGCTTTCTTT,CASSQERDRGFPEAFF
NA,NA,TRBJ2-7,15,TRBV7-9,NA,CASSSSGQGIYEQYF
NA,NA,TRBJ1-1,16,TRBV4-3,TGCGCCAGCAGCCAAGATTTGGAGGGCATGAACACTGAAGCTTTCTTT,CASSQDLEGMNTEAFF
NA,TRBD1,TRBJ2-2,16,TRBV2,TGTGCCAGCAGTACACCGGGACAGCAATACACCGGGGAGCTGTTTTTT,CASSTPGQQYTGELFF
NA,TRBD2,TRBJ2-1,13,TRBV7-2,TGTGCCAGCAGAACCTGGGAGGGGATTGAGCAGTTCTTC,CASRTWEGIEQFF
NA,TRBD1,TRBJ2-7,13,TRBV30,TGTGCCTGGTCCGGGACAGGGGCCTACGAGCAGTACTTC,CAWSGTGAYEQYF
NA,NA,TRBJ1-1,17,TRBV10-3,TGTGCCATCAGTGAGCCCGACATGGTGCAAATGAACACTGAAGCTTTCTTT,CAISEPDMVQMNTEAFF
NA,NA,TRBJ2-7,13,TRBV4-1,TGCGCCAGCAGCCCCGGGAGCTCCTACGAGCAGTACTTC,CASSPGSSYEQYF
NA,NA,TRBJ2-1,13,TRBV18,TGTGCCAGCTCACCCTCCCAGGAGGATGAGCAGTTCTTC,CASSPSQEDEQFF
NA,NA,TRBJ1-1,17,TRBV10-3,TGTGCCATCAGCGGGGTCGCAGGCGGAGACATGAACACTGAAGCTTTCTTT,CAISGVAGGDMNTEAFF
NA,NA,TRBJ2-7,14,TRBV9,TGTGCCAGCAGCGTAGTTCCTAGCTCCTACGAGCAGTACTTC,CASSVVPSSYEQYF